The 27 T cell receptor beta chains presented below share a single source sample, sequenced in a study of regulatory T cells in long-lasting Graves disease. To make TCR beta libraries, researchers used iRepertoire HTBI primers and Arm-PCR of CDR3 regions. Each CDR3 protein is one row after TCRdb ran MiXCR on the multiplex PCR reads. In the table there are fewer than 350,000 distinct CDR3 sequences, 18% of which are singletons. Time point of the sample: newly diagnosed GD, antithyroid drugs for less than 3 months. Construction of the TCR library relied on RNA isolated from PBMCs. The source material was peripheral blood mononuclear cells (PBMCs), sampled at new diagnosis, from a patient treated with antithyroid drugs. The receptors stem from a female donor with Graves disease.

This clonotype was counted at least ten times. J is TRBJ2-3 and V is TRBV11-2, with D possibly being TRBD1 (7 bases). This CDR3 has 15 amino acids. Looked up from germline, CDR1 is SGHAT and CDR2 is FQNNGV. V lost 3 bases to trimming and J lost 4 bases, with 14 bases between them. The CDR3 bases are TGTGCCAGCAGCTTTAGGGGGCCGGGGGCAGATACGCAGTATTTT. This translates into CASSFRGPGADTQYF.

In regard to this clonotype: A far bigger clonotype differs at one base, so this is likely a read error. This sequence joins TRBV11-3 and TRBJ2-1, with a weak D call TRBD2 (7 bases). The CDR3 loop spans 16 amino acids. Looked up from germline, CDR1 is SGHNT and CDR2 is YENEEA. CDR3 in amino acids: CASRPSGGNTYSEQFF. CDR3 DNA sequence: TGTGCCAGCAGACCGTCGGGGGGCAATACGTACAGTGAGCAGTTCTTC.

This chain uses TRBV19 with TRBJ2-5, with D possibly TRBD1 on 7 matching bases. Germline CDR1 LNHDA, CDR2 SQIVND (reference sequence). Trimming removed 3 bases at V and 3 bases at J, with 14 bases between. The CDR3 length is 15 residues. CDR3 residues: CASSIGQGGEETQYF. The CDR3 DNA follows: TGTGCCAGTAGTATTGGGCAGGGGGGTGAAGAGACCCAGTACTTC.

V gene TRBV5-4 combines with J gene TRBJ2-5, with D perhaps TRBD2 (6 bases). CDR1 and CDR2 from the germline V gene are SGHNT and YYREEE (reference sequence). The CDR3 extends over 14 amino acids. V was trimmed by 0 bases and J by 3 bases, leaving 9 bases between them. In nucleotides, the CDR3 is TGTGCCAGCAGCTTGGGCGGGACGGAAGAGACCCAGTACTTC. Translation: CASSLGGTEETQYF.

This clonotype was found a few times. V and J are TRBV4-1 and TRBJ2-3; D is undetermined. CDR3 length: 12 residues. With 10 bases removed from V and 2 bases from J, the gap between germline ends came to 10 bases. Germline loops: CDR1 MGHRA, CDR2 YSYEKL. CDR3 nucleotide sequence: TGCGCCACCGGCCCGTCCACAGATACGCAGTATTTT. Translating it yields CATGPSTDTQYF.

The chain is built from TRBV11-3 and TRBJ2-3; D uncertain. V was shortened by 2 bases and J by 10 bases, with 16 bases between the two germline ends. Germline values: CDR1 SGHNT, CDR2 YENEEA. The CDR3 is 14 residues long. The CDR3 nucleotides read TGTGCCAGCAGCTTATCTTCCAGCACAGCTGCGCAGTATTTT. It yields the protein CASSLSSSTAAQYF.

This clonotype was detected many times. This rearrangement joins TRBV12-3 or TRBV12-4 to TRBJ1-5; no reliable D call. The CDR3 spans 15 residues. V lost 5 bases and J 0 bases, leaving 11 bases between the germline ends. The CDR3 reads CASSLGRYSNQPQHF. In DNA form, the CDR3 reads TGTGCCAGCAGTCTCGGTCGGTATAGCAATCAGCCCCAGCATTTT.

The chain recombines TRBV6-5 with TRBJ2-3; the D is unclear. Germline values: CDR1 MNHEY, CDR2 SVGAGI. V was shortened by 4 bases and J by 2 bases, with 16 bases between the two germline ends. The CDR3 has 16 amino acids. Here the CDR3 DNA reads TGTGCCAGCAGTTTGACCAGGAATGGGGACACAGATACGCAGTATTTT. Amino acids: CASSLTRNGDTDTQYF.

The table lists this clonotype with many counts. This chain connects TRBV5-1 to TRBJ2-3, with D maybe TRBD1 (5 bases). Trimming removed 0 bases from V and 2 bases from J, with 7 bases in between. Per the germline V gene, CDR1 is SGHRS and CDR2 is YFSETQ. The CDR3 loop spans 14 amino acids. The CDR3 region has the DNA TGCGCCAGCAGCTTGGAGGGGAACACAGATACGCAGTATTTT. It translates to CASSLEGNTDTQYF.

The sample holds many counts of this clonotype. The chain has TRBV28 and TRBJ1-5; D unclear. V was trimmed by 8 bases and J by 3 bases, leaving 11 bases between them. This CDR3 comprises 13 residues. The germline V gene encodes CDR1 MDHEN and CDR2 SYDVKM. The CDR3 DNA follows: TGTGCCAGCTGTTCGGGGTACAATCAGCCCCAGCATTTT. This encodes CASCSGYNQPQHF. The full variable domain, with the rest looked up from reference TRBV28 and TRBJ1-5, is DVKVTQSSRYLVKRTGEKVFLECVQDMDHENMFWYRQDPGLGLRLIYFSYDVKMKEKGDIPEGYSVSREKKERFSLILESASTNQTSMYLCASCSGYNQPQHFGDGTRLSIL.

The chain recombines TRBV30 with TRBJ2-1, with 7 nucleotides matching TRBD2. Germline V CDR1 and CDR2: GTSNPN, SVGIG (reference sequence). Trimming cost V 3 bases and J 14 bases; bases outside gene matches: 13. The CDR3 has 13 amino acids. The CDR3 loop is CAWSGRSRQVKFF. The CDR3 coding sequence is TGTGCCTGGAGCGGGAGGTCTCGCCAAGTGAAGTTCTTC.

There are many counts of this clonotype. The chain combines TRBV3-1 with TRBJ1-4, with 7 positions matching TRBD1. V lost 1 base and J lost 1; bases outside the gene matches: 6. This CDR3 has 17 amino acids. Germline V gene lookup returns CDR1 LGHDT and CDR2 YNNKEL (reference sequence). The CDR3 protein is CASSQGVQGVTNEKLFF. The CDR3 DNA follows: TGTGCCAGCAGCCAAGGTGTTCAGGGGGTAACTAATGAAAAACTGTTTTTT.

This clonotype was found many times. Here the CDR3 DNA reads TGTGCCAGCAGCCTTGGACTAGCGGGCTACGAGCAGTACTTC. Protein sequence: CASSLGLAGYEQYF. This chain uses TRBV7-2 with TRBJ2-7; TRBD2 matches at 11 bases. J gave up 3 bases and V 5 bases, and 3 bases lay outside the gene matches. Per the germline V gene, CDR1 is SGHTA and CDR2 is FQGNSA. The CDR3 covers 14 residues.

The table lists this clonotype with many counts. The chain is built from TRBV14 and TRBJ2-4, with D perhaps matching TRBD1 or TRBD2 (5 bases each). Trimming cost V 0 bases and J 8 bases, with 26 bases left between them. The germline CDR1 and CDR2 sequences are SGHDN and FVKESK. CDR3 size: 19 residues. In nucleotides, the CDR3 is TGTGCCAGCAGCCAAGAAAAGGTTTGGGACGTCGCATCCCCTGACATTCAGTACTTC. Encoded protein: CASSQEKVWDVASPDIQYF.

This clonotype was counted ten times or more. The chain has TRBV7-8 and TRBJ2-5; 13 bases agree with TRBD2. Germline lookup yields CDR1 SGHVS and CDR2 FQNEAQ. The CDR3 is made up of 18 amino acids. The junction had 15 bases not matched to a gene; V was cut back by 7 bases and J by 4 bases. This chain's CDR3 is CASTILRTSGSDGETQYF. The CDR3, as DNA: TGTGCCAGCACCATTCTCCGGACTAGCGGGAGTGATGGAGAGACCCAGTACTTC.

The table lists this clonotype with many counts. The V call is TRBV3-1, the J call TRBJ2-3, with 13 bases fitting TRBD2. CDR1 and CDR2 from the germline V gene are LGHDT and YNNKEL (reference sequence). V was clipped by 4 bases and J by 5 bases; unmatched bases: 21. This CDR3 is 21 amino acids long. This CDR3 is CASSPTSGRALSAAPGDTQYF. CDR3 DNA sequence: TGTGCCAGCAGCCCAACTAGCGGGAGGGCTCTTTCCGCGGCCCCTGGAGATACGCAGTATTTT.

This clonotype was picked up many times. The chain recombines TRBV7-9 with TRBJ2-1; 10 bases line up with TRBD2. CDR3 size: 15 residues. Trimming at V came to 2 bases and at J to 12 bases, leaving 10 bases not matched to a gene. Germline-derived CDR1 and CDR2 are SEHNR and FQNEAQ (reference sequence). As DNA, the CDR3 is TGTGCCAGCAGCTTAAGTTCTAGCGGGAGTGTAGGGCAGTTCTTC. It codes for CASSLSSSGSVGQFF.

On this clonotype itself: This may be a read error: a much more frequent sequence differs by one nucleotide. V and J are TRBV10-2 and TRBJ2-2, with 13 bases aligning to TRBD2. The CDR3 extends over 20 amino acids. The germline CDR1 and CDR2 sequences are WSHSY and SAAADI. The CDR3 region is CASNPEPGLAGLFHTGELLF. CDR3 DNA sequence: TGCGCCAGCAATCCTGAACCGGGACTAGCGGGACTATTCCACACCGGGGAGCTGTTATTT.

In this sample, this clonotype turned up many times. V is TRBV15 and J is TRBJ2-3, with TRBD1 matching over 8 bases. The junction had 9 bases not matched to a gene; V was cut back by 4 bases and J by 3 bases. The CDR3 contains 16 residues. The germline V gene encodes CDR1 LNHNV and CDR2 YYDKDF (reference sequence). CDR3 in DNA: TGTGCCACCAGCACTCGACAGGGGTTGGGGACAGATACGCAGTATTTT. Its translation is CATSTRQGLGTDTQYF.

The sample holds many counts of this clonotype. The chain couples TRBV28 to TRBJ2-3; D unresolved. There are 17 residues in the CDR3. V was trimmed by 4 bases and J by 3 bases, leaving 20 bases between them. The germline CDR1 and CDR2 sequences are MDHEN and SYDVKM. The CDR3, as DNA: TGTGCCAGCAGTTCAGCCGGGCTTCGGCCCGGGACAGATACGCAGTATTTT. Translating it yields CASSSAGLRPGTDTQYF.

This clonotype turned up a few times. The germline gene is not matched at one end of the junction; a read error may be the cause. The chain couples TRBV7-7 to TRBJ2-7; D ambiguous. Germline V gives CDR1 SSHAT, CDR2 FNYEAQ (reference sequence). The CDR3 consists of 13 residues. The CDR3 spells CASSETPFYEQYF. CDR3 sequence (DNA): TGTGCTAGCAGCGAGACACCCTTCTACGAGCAGTACTTC.

This clonotype was counted many times. The chain combines TRBV30 with TRBJ2-7, with TRBD1 matching over 7 bases. Unmatched junction bases numbered 4, after V lost 2 bases and J lost 3 bases. This CDR3 region has 13 residues. The germline V gene has CDR1 GTSNPN and CDR2 SVGIG (reference sequence). The chain's CDR3 is CAWSLAGGYEQYF. The CDR3 bases are TGTGCCTGGAGTTTGGCAGGGGGCTACGAGCAGTACTTC. The whole variable domain, filled in from reference TRBV30 and TRBJ2-7, reads SQTIHQWPATLVQPVGSPLSLECTVEGTSNPNLYWYRQAAGRGLQLLFYSVGIGQISSEVPQNLSASRPQDRQFILSSKKLLLSDSGFYLCAWSLAGGYEQYFGPGTRLTVT.

There are a few counts of this clonotype. This clone may be a read error of a much larger clone one base away. The chain has TRBV28 and TRBJ2-3; tentatively, D is TRBD1 (5 bases). The CDR3 runs 16 residues. In germline, CDR1 is MDHEN, CDR2 SYDVKM. The CDR3 loop reads CASSLFTGSHSYEQHF. As DNA, the CDR3 is TGTGCCAGCAGTTTATTTACAGGCTCCCACTCCTACGAGCAGCACTTC.

V and J are TRBV24-1 and TRBJ2-2; possible D gene TRBD1, 6 bases. V lost 0 bases to trimming and J lost 5 bases, with 12 bases between them. This CDR3 comprises 16 residues. In germline, CDR1 is KGHDR, CDR2 SFDVKD. The CDR3 is CATSDLTGSGTGELFF. The DNA for the CDR3 is TGTGCCACCAGTGATTTGACAGGGTCGGGTACCGGGGAGCTGTTTTTT.

Many counts were recorded for this clonotype. The V call is TRBV6-1, the J call TRBJ2-3; 7 nucleotides match TRBD1. Germline values: CDR1 MNHNS, CDR2 SASEGT. CDR3 length: 15 amino acids. Germline trimming cut 7 bases from V and 5 bases from J; bases unmatched to any gene: 12. CDR3: CASTKDRDGVDTQYF. CDR3 DNA sequence: TGTGCCAGCACCAAAGACAGGGACGGCGTAGATACGCAGTATTTT.

Ten or more counts support this clonotype. This chain connects TRBV2 to TRBJ2-3, with D perhaps TRBD1 or TRBD2 (5 bases each). Trimming pared 5 bases from V and 11 bases from J, leaving 14 bases between. CDR1 SNHLY and CDR2 FYNNEI come from the germline V gene. The CDR3 loop spans 12 amino acids. Here the CDR3 DNA reads TGTGCCAGCAGTCGACCCGGGACCGTGCAGTATTTT. It codes for CASSRPGTVQYF.

This clonotype was counted only a few times. V gene TRBV6-5 combines with J gene TRBJ2-2; 11 nucleotides match TRBD2. V shed 2 bases and J 4 bases; nucleotides not matched to a gene: 6. CDR3 length equals 17 residues. The germline V gene encodes CDR1 MNHEY and CDR2 SVGAGI. The CDR3 region is CASSYDPGLAATGELFF. The CDR3, as DNA: TGTGCCAGCAGTTACGATCCGGGACTAGCGGCCACCGGGGAGCTGTTTTTT.